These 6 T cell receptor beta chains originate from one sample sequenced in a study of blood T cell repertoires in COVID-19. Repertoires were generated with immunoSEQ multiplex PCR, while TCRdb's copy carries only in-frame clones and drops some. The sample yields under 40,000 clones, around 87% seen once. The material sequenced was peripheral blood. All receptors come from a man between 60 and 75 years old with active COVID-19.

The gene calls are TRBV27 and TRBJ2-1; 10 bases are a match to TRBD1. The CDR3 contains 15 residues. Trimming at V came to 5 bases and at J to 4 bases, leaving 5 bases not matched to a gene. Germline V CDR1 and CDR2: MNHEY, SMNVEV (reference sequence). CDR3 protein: CASSRDRGRYNEQFF. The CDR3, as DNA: TGTGCCAGCAGTCGCGACAGGGGGCGTTACAATGAGCAGTTCTTC.

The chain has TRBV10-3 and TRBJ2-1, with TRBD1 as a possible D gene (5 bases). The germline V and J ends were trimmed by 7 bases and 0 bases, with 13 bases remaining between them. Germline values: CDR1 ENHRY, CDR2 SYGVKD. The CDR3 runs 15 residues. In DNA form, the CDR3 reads TGTGCCATCAAGTCCTCAGGGCTCTCCTACAATGAGCAGTTCTTC. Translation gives CAIKSSGLSYNEQFF.

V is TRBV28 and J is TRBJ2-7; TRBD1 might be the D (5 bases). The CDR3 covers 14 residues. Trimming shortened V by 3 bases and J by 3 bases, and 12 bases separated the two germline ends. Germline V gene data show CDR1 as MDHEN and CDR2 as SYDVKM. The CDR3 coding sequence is TGTGCCAGCAGTTTGCTAGTGGGGCTCTACGAGCAGTACTTC. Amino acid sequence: CASSLLVGLYEQYF.

CDR3 bases: TGTGCCAGCAGGCGGGGGCAGTTGAACACTGAAGCTTTCTTT. It specifies CASRRGQLNTEAFF. This chain links TRBV11-2 with TRBJ1-1; possible D gene TRBD1, 6 bases. The V gene lost 6 bases and the J gene lost 0 bases, with 11 bases spanning the gap. The CDR3 length is 14 residues. Germline CDR1 and CDR2: SGHAT and FQNNGV.

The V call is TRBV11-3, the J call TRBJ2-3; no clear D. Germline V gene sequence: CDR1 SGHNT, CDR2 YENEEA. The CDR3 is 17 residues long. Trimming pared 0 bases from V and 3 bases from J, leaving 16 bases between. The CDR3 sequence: CASSLDGPETETDTQYF. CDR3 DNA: TGTGCCAGCAGCTTAGATGGGCCAGAAACAGAAACAGATACGCAGTATTTT.

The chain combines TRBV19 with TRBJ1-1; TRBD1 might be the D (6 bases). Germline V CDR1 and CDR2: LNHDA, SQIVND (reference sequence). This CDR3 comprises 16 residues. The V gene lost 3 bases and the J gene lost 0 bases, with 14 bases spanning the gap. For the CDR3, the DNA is TGTGCCAGTAGTATGTTGGCGGGGGGCCTGAACACTGAAGCTTTCTTT. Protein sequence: CASSMLAGGLNTEAFF.